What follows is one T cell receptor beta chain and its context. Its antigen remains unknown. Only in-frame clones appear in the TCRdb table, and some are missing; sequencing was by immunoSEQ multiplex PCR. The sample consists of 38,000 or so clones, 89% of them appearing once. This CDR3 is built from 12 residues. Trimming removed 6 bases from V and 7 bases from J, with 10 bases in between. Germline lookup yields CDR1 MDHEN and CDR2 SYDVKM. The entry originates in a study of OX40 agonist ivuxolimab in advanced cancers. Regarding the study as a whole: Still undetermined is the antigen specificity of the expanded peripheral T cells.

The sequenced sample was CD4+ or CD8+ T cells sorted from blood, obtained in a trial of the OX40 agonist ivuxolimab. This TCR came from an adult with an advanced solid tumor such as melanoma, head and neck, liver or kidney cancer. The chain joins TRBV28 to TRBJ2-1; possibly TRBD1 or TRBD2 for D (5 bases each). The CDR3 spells CASSLWGNEQFF. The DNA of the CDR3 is TGTGCCAGCAGCCTTTGGGGGAATGAGCAGTTCTTC. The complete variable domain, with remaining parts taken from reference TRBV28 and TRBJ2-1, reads DVKVTQSSRYLVKRTGEKVFLECVQDMDHENMFWYRQDPGLGLRLIYFSYDVKMKEKGDIPEGYSVSREKKERFSLILESASTNQTSMYLCASSLWGNEQFFGPGTRLTVL.